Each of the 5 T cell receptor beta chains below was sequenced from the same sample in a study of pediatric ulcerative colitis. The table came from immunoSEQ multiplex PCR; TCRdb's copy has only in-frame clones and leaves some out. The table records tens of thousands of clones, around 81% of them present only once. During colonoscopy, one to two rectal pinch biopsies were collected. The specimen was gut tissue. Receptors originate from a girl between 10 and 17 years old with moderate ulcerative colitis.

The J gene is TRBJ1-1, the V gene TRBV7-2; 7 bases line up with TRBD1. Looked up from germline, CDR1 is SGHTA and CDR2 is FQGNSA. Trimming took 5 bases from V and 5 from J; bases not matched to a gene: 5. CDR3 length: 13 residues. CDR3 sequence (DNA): TGTGCCAGCAGCCAGAGGGGGCCAACTGAAGCTTTCTTT. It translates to CASSQRGPTEAFF. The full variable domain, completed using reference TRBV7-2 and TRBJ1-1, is GAGVSQSPSNKVTEKGKDVELRCDPISGHTALYWYRQSLGQGLEFLIYFQGNSAPDKSGLPSDRFSAERTGGSVSTLTIQRTQQEDSAVYLCASSQRGPTEAFFGQGTRLTVV.

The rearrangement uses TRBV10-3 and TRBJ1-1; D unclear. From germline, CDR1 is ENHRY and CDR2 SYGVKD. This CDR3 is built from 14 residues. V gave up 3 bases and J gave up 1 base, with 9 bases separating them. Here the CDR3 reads CAISESDPNTEAFF. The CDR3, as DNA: TGTGCCATCAGTGAAAGTGACCCGAACACTGAAGCTTTCTTT.

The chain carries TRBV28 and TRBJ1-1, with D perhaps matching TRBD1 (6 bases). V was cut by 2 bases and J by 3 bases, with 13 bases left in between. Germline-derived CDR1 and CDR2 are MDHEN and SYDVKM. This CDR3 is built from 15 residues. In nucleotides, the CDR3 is TGTGCCAGCAGTTTACACGGGGGCGGGGACACTGAAGCTTTCTTT. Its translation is CASSLHGGGDTEAFF.

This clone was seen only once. CDR3 amino acids: CASRAERWDTQYF. DNA of the CDR3: TGTGCCAGCAGAGCCGAGAGGTGGGATACGCAGTATTTT. J is TRBJ2-3 and V is TRBV6-5; no clear D. V was shortened by 6 bases and J by 6 bases, with 13 bases between the two germline ends. CDR1 is MNHEY and CDR2 is SVGAGI in the germline V gene. The CDR3 is made up of 13 amino acids.

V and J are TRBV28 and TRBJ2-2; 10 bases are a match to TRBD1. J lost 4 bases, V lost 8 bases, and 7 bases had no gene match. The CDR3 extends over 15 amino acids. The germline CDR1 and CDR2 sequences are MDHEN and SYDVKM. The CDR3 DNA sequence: TGTGCCAGCTGGCGGGGGACAGGGGTCACCGGGGAGCTGTTTTTT. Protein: CASWRGTGVTGELFF.